These T cell receptor beta chains were read from a single sample in a study of cytomegalovirus exposure and HLA in healthy donors. Method: immunoSEQ multiplex PCR; TCRdb's copy keeps in-frame clones and lacks some. Of under 200,000 clones in the sample, 75% to 90% were seen once. Sequenced sample: PBMCs. Every receptor here comes from a young woman in good health and CMV-seronegative. Each CDR3 is given with its conserved first and last residue. Each record gives: J gene, D gene, clone size, V gene, CDR3 protein, CDR3 DNA. The D gene is left open where the match is weak. Part of the rows lack a size; the others show once, few, many or a class for expanded clones.

j_gene: TRBJ2-1
d_gene: TRBD1
abundance: -
v_gene: TRBV4-1
CDR3aa: CASRPTGERSNEQFF
CDR3nt: TGCGCCAGCAGGCCTACAGGGGAACGTTCCAATGAGCAGTTCTTC

j_gene: TRBJ1-5
d_gene: TRBD1
abundance: -
v_gene: TRBV14
CDR3aa: CASSPAGQWMPQHF
CDR3nt: TGTGCCAGCAGCCCGGCGGGACAGTGGATGCCCCAGCATTTT

j_gene: TRBJ2-7
d_gene: TRBD2
abundance: -
v_gene: TRBV11-2
CDR3aa: CASSLPRLAGPYEQYF
CDR3nt: TGTGCCAGCAGCTTACCCAGACTAGCGGGACCCTACGAGCAGTACTTC

j_gene: TRBJ2-7
d_gene: TRBD1
abundance: -
v_gene: TRBV5-4
CDR3aa: CASSPRQGGYEQYF
CDR3nt: TGTGCCAGCAGCCCGCGACAGGGGGGGTACGAGCAGTACTTC

j_gene: TRBJ2-3
d_gene: -
abundance: once
v_gene: TRBV14
CDR3aa: CASGTRVADTQYF
CDR3nt: TGTGCCAGCGGAACTCGGGTGGCCGATACGCAGTATTTT

j_gene: TRBJ1-2
d_gene: TRBD1
abundance: -
v_gene: TRBV30
CDR3aa: CAWSAQGVSGYTF
CDR3nt: TGTGCCTGGAGTGCCCAGGGGGTGAGTGGCTACACCTTC

j_gene: TRBJ1-5
d_gene: -
abundance: few
v_gene: TRBV6-5
CDR3aa: CASSRTWSGGPQHF
CDR3nt: TGTGCCAGCAGCCGAACCTGGTCCGGTGGGCCCCAGCATTTT

j_gene: TRBJ2-7
d_gene: -
abundance: -
v_gene: TRBV2
CDR3aa: CASSEGLGTYEQYF
CDR3nt: TGTGCCAGCAGTGAGGGGCTGGGTACCTACGAGCAGTACTTC

j_gene: TRBJ1-1
d_gene: -
abundance: -
v_gene: TRBV19
CDR3aa: CASISRRNTEAFF
CDR3nt: TGTGCCAGTATTTCCCGCAGGAACACTGAAGCTTTCTTT

j_gene: TRBJ1-2
d_gene: -
abundance: -
v_gene: TRBV18
CDR3aa: CASSPPSLSRQYGYTF
CDR3nt: TGTGCCAGCTCACCCCCGAGTCTATCACGACAATATGGCTACACCTTC

j_gene: TRBJ2-6
d_gene: -
abundance: -
v_gene: TRBV5-4
CDR3aa: CASSFGGAGANVLTF
CDR3nt: TGTGCCAGCAGCTTCGGAGGTGCTGGGGCCAACGTCCTGACTTTC

j_gene: TRBJ1-2
d_gene: -
abundance: -
v_gene: TRBV6-5
CDR3aa: CASTEGADPSFGYTF
CDR3nt: TGTGCCAGCACCGAAGGGGCTGACCCGTCTTTCGGCTACACCTTC

j_gene: TRBJ2-7
d_gene: TRBD2
abundance: -
v_gene: TRBV5-4
CDR3aa: CATRTSLSYEQYF
CDR3nt: TGTGCCACACGGACTAGCCTCTCCTACGAGCAGTACTTC

j_gene: TRBJ2-1
d_gene: TRBD1
abundance: -
v_gene: TRBV4-1
CDR3aa: CASSSGQGPFNEQFF
CDR3nt: TGCGCCAGCAGCTCAGGACAGGGGCCGTTTAATGAGCAGTTCTTC

j_gene: TRBJ1-6
d_gene: TRBD1
abundance: -
v_gene: TRBV4-2
CDR3aa: CASSQGTGPRSPLHF
CDR3nt: TGTGCCAGCAGCCAGGGGACAGGCCCTCGCTCACCCCTCCACTTT

j_gene: TRBJ2-1
d_gene: -
abundance: -
v_gene: TRBV9
CDR3aa: CASSVGRNEQFF
CDR3nt: TGTGCCAGCAGCGTTGGGAGGAATGAGCAGTTCTTC

j_gene: TRBJ1-5
d_gene: TRBD1
abundance: once
v_gene: TRBV5-6
CDR3aa: CASSLQGARSNQPQHF
CDR3nt: TGTGCCAGCAGCCTCCAGGGGGCGCGGAGCAATCAGCCCCAGCATTTT

j_gene: TRBJ1-1
d_gene: -
abundance: -
v_gene: TRBV29-1
CDR3aa: CSVASTEAAEAFF
CDR3nt: TGCAGCGTGGCGTCTACGGAGGCCGCTGAAGCTTTCTTT

j_gene: TRBJ2-2
d_gene: TRBD1
abundance: -
v_gene: TRBV5-1
CDR3aa: CASTTGTGQGSTGELFF
CDR3nt: TGCGCCAGCACCACTGGTACGGGACAGGGGTCCACCGGGGAGCTGTTTTTT

j_gene: TRBJ2-3
d_gene: TRBD2
abundance: -
v_gene: TRBV2
CDR3aa: CASRASSGNSRDTQYF
CDR3nt: TGTGCCAGCCGGGCCAGTAGCGGGAACTCCAGGGATACGCAGTATTTT

j_gene: TRBJ1-2
d_gene: TRBD1
abundance: -
v_gene: TRBV6-5
CDR3aa: CASSYEGQGTLAHF
CDR3nt: TGTGCCAGCAGTTACGAAGGACAGGGAACCCTGGCCCACTTC

j_gene: TRBJ2-7
d_gene: TRBD1
abundance: -
v_gene: TRBV27
CDR3aa: CASSLSQGVGEQYF
CDR3nt: TGTGCCAGCAGTTTATCGCAGGGGGTGGGCGAGCAGTACTTC

j_gene: TRBJ2-7
d_gene: TRBD1
abundance: -
v_gene: TRBV19
CDR3aa: CASSPQGGSDEQYF
CDR3nt: TGTGCCAGTAGTCCACAGGGGGGTTCTGACGAGCAGTACTTC

j_gene: TRBJ2-7
d_gene: -
abundance: few
v_gene: TRBV6-5
CDR3aa: CASSYSAGLGEQYF
CDR3nt: TGTGCCAGCAGTTACTCGGCGGGGCTGGGCGAGCAGTACTTC

j_gene: TRBJ2-2
d_gene: -
abundance: -
v_gene: TRBV11-3
CDR3aa: CASSSGLNTGELFF
CDR3nt: TGTGCCAGCAGCTCCGGACTCAACACCGGGGAGCTGTTTTTT

j_gene: TRBJ1-6
d_gene: TRBD1
abundance: -
v_gene: TRBV2
CDR3aa: CASSEPLFGTENSPLHF
CDR3nt: TGTGCCAGCAGTGAACCGCTTTTTGGGACAGAGAATTCACCCCTCCACTTT

j_gene: TRBJ2-4
d_gene: TRBD1
abundance: -
v_gene: TRBV2
CDR3aa: CASSGSGTGAKNIQYF
CDR3nt: TGTGCCAGCAGTGGATCCGGGACAGGGGCCAAAAACATTCAGTACTTC

j_gene: TRBJ2-4
d_gene: -
abundance: -
v_gene: TRBV5-6
CDR3aa: CASSLSDRDKNIQYF
CDR3nt: TGTGCCAGCAGCTTAAGTGACAGAGATAAAAACATTCAGTACTTC

j_gene: TRBJ1-1
d_gene: -
abundance: -
v_gene: TRBV29-1
CDR3aa: CSVDRVAFF
CDR3nt: TGCAGCGTTGACAGGGTAGCTTTCTTT